Described below is a single T cell receptor beta chain sequence and its context. Antigen unknown. The source of the sample is a study of T cell responses to AZD1222 COVID-19 vaccine. Whole-study findings and limits: Nearly half of spike-specific TCRs reportedly go after variant regions that carry no mutations. Among those given AZD1222, only five to seven were seropositive at baseline. Rises in breadth and depth of Spike-specific TCRs came after two AZD1222 doses. Donors skewed white British and female; clonal diversity was possibly underestimated.

Profiled with immunoSEQ multiplex PCR; TCRdb holds only in-frame clones, not every one. The profile shows some 120,000 clones, roughly 84% of them singletons. The CDR3 contains 15 residues. V gave up 2 bases and J gave up 0 bases, with 10 bases separating them. Germline CDR1 and CDR2: MNHNS and SASEGT. The sequences come from peripheral blood, collected on day 0 of AZD1222 vaccination. This sequence originates from an adult in good health. The chain is built from TRBV6-1 and TRBJ1-1; maybe TRBD1 (5 bases). CDR3 in DNA: TGTGCCAGCAGTGAAAGGGACGGCGTGAACACTGAAGCTTTCTTT. Protein product: CASSERDGVNTEAFF.